The source of this T cell receptor (beta chain) is a study of blood T cell repertoires in COVID-19. In the study overall: Specimens from acute and convalescent COVID-19 originated in the United States, Italy and Spain. PBMCs, B-cell-depleted T cells, or T cells were the source of the cDNA or gDNA that made up the material.

In the original workflow: Reference gene primers were amplified, and this amplification served to estimate nucleated cell counts. Sequenced by immunoSEQ multiplex PCR; TCRdb stores in-frame clones only, minus some. That table furnishes V, J and clone size, whereas the DNA furnished D and trimming. This table holds roughly 260,000 clones, 70% to 85% found once. This TCR came from a woman aged 80 or over with active or convalescent COVID-19. The sample consisted of peripheral blood.

CDR3 protein: CASSYSNSYYNEQFF. CDR3 DNA: TGTGCCAGCAGTTACTCGAACAGCTACTACAATGAGCAGTTCTTC. The V call is TRBV6-5, the J call TRBJ2-1; D gene ambiguous. The V and J ends lost 0 bases and 3 bases respectively, with 9 bases between them. The CDR3 loop spans 15 amino acids. Germline CDR1 and CDR2: MNHEY and SVGAGI.